Described below is a single T cell receptor beta chain sequence and its context. The source of the sample is a study of cytomegalovirus exposure and HLA in healthy donors. PCR primers comprised 60 Vbeta and 13 Jbeta primers. Generated by immunoSEQ multiplex PCR, the TCRdb table keeps only in-frame clones and is missing some. Counted here are fewer than 150,000 clones, over 70% occurring once; the ten biggest clones make up about 4.7%. Sequenced material: PBMCs. The source is a male donor in good health and CMV-seronegative.

CDR3 region: CASSVGLAGGEQYF. CDR3 in DNA: TGTGCCAGCAGCGTAGGACTAGCGGGCGGCGAGCAGTACTTC. The chain recombines TRBV9 with TRBJ2-7; TRBD2 matches 10 bases. This CDR3 is 14 amino acids long. The V and J ends lost 0 bases and 6 bases, in that order; junction bases with no gene match: 3. Germline V gene lookup returns CDR1 SGDLS and CDR2 YYNGEE.